One TCR beta chain is described in this entry. Its matching antigen is unknown. At one end, the junction sequence differs from germline, possibly due to a read error. Looked up from germline, CDR1 is SQVTM and CDR2 is ANQGSEA. The CDR3 sequence is 13 residues long. Sorted cell numbers of roughly 17,000 to 1,100,000, with 10%, 30% or 50% RNA, served as input for naive CD8 libraries. The data stem from a study of molecular identifiers for immune sequencing clone quantification. At the level of the study: Five aliquots were made in replicates from the RNA of about 20,000 or 100,000 naive CD8 cells, and four were sequenced.

TCRdb used MiXCR to reprocess the PCR reads, holding one entry per CDR3 protein. The sample includes some 91,000 distinct CDR3 sequences, approximately 25% of them seen just once. Study-level points and caveats: The share of molecules held by clones above 20 RNA copies was over 99% in effector cells and under 1% in naive cells. For highly expanded clones, sizes could be underestimated when identical TCR molecules share a barcode.

Sequenced input: naive CD8+ T cells from blood, with Jurkat cell RNA spiked in. Noted subset: FACS-sorted CD8+CD4-CCR7+CD45RA+ naive T cells. V usage is TRBV29-1 and J usage is TRBJ2-3; unclear D gene. The sequence came from a human donor in good health. Some libraries in this study had Jurkat cell RNA spiked in. The CDR3: CSGENPNSDAQYF. The CDR3, as DNA: TGCAGCGGTGAAAACCCCAATTCAGATGCGCAGTATTTT.